Presented here are 18 T cell receptor beta chains from one specimen sequenced in a study of T cells in localized non-small cell lung cancer. TCRdb keeps only in-frame clones here, not all; method: immunoSEQ multiplex PCR. The sample records more than 30,000 clones, 88% being singletons. The starting material was peripheral blood mononuclear cells, obtained before any cancer treatment. Source of these receptors: a woman aged 35-70 years with stage III lung adenocarcinoma.

The rearrangement uses TRBV7-2 and TRBJ2-3; no clear D gene. The germline V and J ends were trimmed by 6 bases and 0 bases, with 4 bases remaining between them. The CDR3 runs 12 residues. The germline gives CDR1 SGHTA, CDR2 FQGNSA. The CDR3, as DNA: TGTGCCAGCAGGTCTAGCACAGATACGCAGTATTTT. Its protein is CASRSSTDTQYF. The entire variable domain, with the rest obtained from reference TRBV7-2 and TRBJ2-3, is as follows: GAGVSQSPSNKVTEKGKDVELRCDPISGHTALYWYRQSLGQGLEFLIYFQGNSAPDKSGLPSDRFSAERTGGSVSTLTIQRTQQEDSAVYLCASRSSTDTQYFGPGTRLTVL.

As for this clone: A junction boundary mismatches the germline segment, possibly from a read error. The chain employs TRBV10-1 and TRBJ2-6; D unresolved. This CDR3 comprises 18 residues. Germline CDR1 reads WNHNN; CDR2 reads SYGVQD (reference sequence). Here the CDR3 DNA reads TGCGCCAGCAGTGCGCAGATAAGATCGCCAAAGTCGGGCCAACGTCCTGATTTC. Translated, it gives CASSAQIRSPKSGQRPDF.

The V and J genes are TRBV27 and TRBJ2-1; the D is unclear. Germline CDR1 reads MNHEY; CDR2 reads SMNVEV (reference sequence). V gave up 4 bases and J gave up 10 bases, with 14 bases separating them. This CDR3 is 13 amino acids long. For the CDR3, the DNA is TGTGCCAGCAGTTCTCCCCCGACTGGAGAGCAGTTCTTC. Encoded protein: CASSSPPTGEQFF.

This clone was observed a handful of times. The V gene is TRBV29-1, the J gene TRBJ2-2; the match to TRBD1 covers 7 bases. V lost 4 bases, J lost 0 bases, and 2 bases stayed unmatched. The CDR3 is 14 amino acids. Per the germline V gene, CDR1 is SQVTM and CDR2 is ANQGSEA. The CDR3 is CSVGGQSNTGELFF. The CDR3 nucleotides are TGCAGCGTTGGGGGACAGTCGAACACCGGGGAGCTGTTTTTT.

CDR3 residues: CASSSGTRGIKFF. In DNA form, the CDR3 reads TGTGCCAGCAGCTCCGGGACTAGGGGGATCAAGTTCTTC. The chain combines TRBV11-3 with TRBJ2-1, with 8 bases fitting TRBD2. In germline, CDR1 is SGHNT, CDR2 YENEEA. V shed 4 bases, J shed 14 bases, and the junction held 10 bases outside the gene matches. The CDR3 is 13 residues long.

This clone has just a few counts. This chain links TRBV4-2 with TRBJ1-5; tentatively, D is TRBD1 (6 bases). CDR3 length: 16 amino acids. The ends were cut back, 0 bases at V and 7 bases at J, with 16 bases in the middle. The germline gives CDR1 LGHNA, CDR2 YNFKEQ. CDR3 sequence: CASSQDFRTVLQPQHF. The CDR3 DNA reads TGTGCCAGCAGCCAAGATTTCAGGACAGTACTACAGCCCCAGCATTTT.

CDR3 in amino acids: CASSVDQRPNDEQFF. Here the CDR3 DNA reads TGTGCCAGCAGCGTAGATCAAAGGCCGAACGATGAGCAGTTCTTC. This rearrangement joins TRBV9 to TRBJ2-1; D gene unclear. The V gene lost 0 bases and the J gene lost 8 bases, with 15 bases spanning the gap. The CDR3 has 15 amino acids. Per the germline V gene, CDR1 is SGDLS and CDR2 is YYNGEE.

V is TRBV29-1 and J is TRBJ1-3; D may be TRBD1 (6 bases). CDR1 SQVTM and CDR2 ANQGSEA come from the germline V gene. V was trimmed by 7 bases and J by 2 bases, leaving 12 bases between them. This CDR3 contains 13 residues. The CDR3 DNA reads as TGCAGCGCTAAACAGGGCCCTGGAAACACCATATATTTT. It translates to CSAKQGPGNTIYF. Complete variable domain (other parts from reference TRBV29-1 and TRBJ1-3): SAVISQKPSRDICQRGTSLTIQCQVDSQVTMMFWYRQQPGQSLTLIATANQGSEATYESGFVIDKFPISRPNLTFSTLTVSNMSPEDSSIYLCSAKQGPGNTIYFGEGSWLTVV.

The chain combines TRBV2 with TRBJ1-5; D is uncertain. Trimming took 6 bases from V and 6 from J, leaving 15 bases between them. Germline CDR1 is SNHLY and CDR2 is FYNNEI. The CDR3 consists of 14 residues. The CDR3 DNA follows: TGTGCCAGCAGCCGGACCCAACGGGGTCAGCCCCAGCATTTT. The encoded protein is CASSRTQRGQPQHF.

V and J are TRBV4-2 and TRBJ2-7; 10 bases are a match to TRBD1. The CDR3 sequence is 17 residues long. J lost 5 bases, V lost 7 bases, and 17 bases had no gene match. The germline V gene has CDR1 LGHNA and CDR2 YNFKEQ. DNA for the CDR3: TGTGCCAGCACCTTCGCCCCCAGCGGACAGGGGGTCGACGAGCAGTACTTC. Translation: CASTFAPSGQGVDEQYF.

This sequence joins TRBV6-5 and TRBJ1-2; possible D gene TRBD1, 6 bases. Germline V gene lookup returns CDR1 MNHEY and CDR2 SVGAGI. The CDR3 runs 14 residues. Trimming left V 6 bases short and J 2 bases short, with 13 bases between. This CDR3 reads CASRVPGTNYGYTF. The CDR3 coding sequence is TGTGCCAGCAGGGTTCCCGGGACAAACTATGGCTACACCTTC.

Concerning this clone: Other DNA sequences in the sample encode the same CDR3. This sequence joins TRBV28 and TRBJ1-2; D gene uncertain. Germline values: CDR1 MDHEN, CDR2 SYDVKM. The V end lost 2 bases, the J end lost 4 bases, and 8 bases lay between the germline ends. This CDR3 contains 13 residues. Here the CDR3 DNA reads TGTGCCAGCAGTTTACAGCCATCCTATGGCTACACCTTC. Translating gives CASSLQPSYGYTF.

This clone has just one count. The chain couples TRBV5-1 to TRBJ1-1, with D unclear. Germline V lookup: CDR1 SGHRS, CDR2 YFSETQ. This CDR3 is 14 amino acids long. Between the trimmed V and J ends, which lost 0 bases and 4 bases, there was a span of 10 bases. CDR3 DNA sequence: TGCGCCAGCAGCTTGGAGTGGACGGGCACTGAAGCTTTCTTT. This translates into CASSLEWTGTEAFF.

The chain has TRBV30 and TRBJ1-2; perhaps TRBD1 as D (6 bases). There are 13 residues in the CDR3. Looked up from germline, CDR1 is GTSNPN and CDR2 is SVGIG (reference sequence). Trimming removed 1 base at V and 5 bases at J, with 11 bases between. The CDR3 bases are TGTGCCTGGAGTGGCACAGGGCAATATGGCTACACCTTC. The encoded protein is CAWSGTGQYGYTF.

The chain combines TRBV30 with TRBJ2-3; unclear D gene. The CDR3 is 14 amino acids. V gave up 0 bases and J gave up 7 bases, with 14 bases separating them. Germline V CDR1 and CDR2: GTSNPN, SVGIG (reference sequence). DNA of the CDR3: TGTGCCTGGAGTGTACCCCGGACCTTCTATACGCAGTATTTT. Residues: CAWSVPRTFYTQYF.

The rearrangement links TRBV5-1 to TRBJ2-5, with TRBD1 matching 9 bases. CDR3 size: 16 residues. CDR1 is SGHRS, CDR2 YFSETQ, per germline. The junction had 11 bases not matched to a gene; V was cut back by 4 bases and J by 4 bases. This chain's CDR3 is CASSADRGRIRETQYF. The CDR3, as DNA: TGCGCCAGCAGCGCCGACAGGGGGAGGATAAGAGAGACCCAGTACTTC.

The chain employs TRBV7-6 and TRBJ2-7; a weak D match, TRBD2 (5 bases). Trimming cost V 5 bases and J 3 bases, with 11 bases left between them. Germline loops: CDR1 SGHVS, CDR2 FNYEAQ. CDR3 length: 13 amino acids. CDR3 nucleotides: TGTGCCAGCAGCCAAGGGAGCTTCTACGAGCAGTACTTC. This translates into CASSQGSFYEQYF.

The V call is TRBV28, the J call TRBJ2-7; 12 bases match TRBD1. This CDR3 spans 15 amino acids. V lost 6 bases and J lost 4; bases outside the gene matches: 7. CDR1 MDHEN and CDR2 SYDVKM come from the germline V gene. The CDR3 spells CASSTMGQGAYEQYF. CDR3 DNA: TGTGCCAGCAGCACAATGGGACAGGGGGCTTACGAGCAGTACTTC. The whole variable domain, filled in from reference TRBV28 and TRBJ2-7, reads DVKVTQSSRYLVKRTGEKVFLECVQDMDHENMFWYRQDPGLGLRLIYFSYDVKMKEKGDIPEGYSVSREKKERFSLILESASTNQTSMYLCASSTMGQGAYEQYFGPGTRLTVT.